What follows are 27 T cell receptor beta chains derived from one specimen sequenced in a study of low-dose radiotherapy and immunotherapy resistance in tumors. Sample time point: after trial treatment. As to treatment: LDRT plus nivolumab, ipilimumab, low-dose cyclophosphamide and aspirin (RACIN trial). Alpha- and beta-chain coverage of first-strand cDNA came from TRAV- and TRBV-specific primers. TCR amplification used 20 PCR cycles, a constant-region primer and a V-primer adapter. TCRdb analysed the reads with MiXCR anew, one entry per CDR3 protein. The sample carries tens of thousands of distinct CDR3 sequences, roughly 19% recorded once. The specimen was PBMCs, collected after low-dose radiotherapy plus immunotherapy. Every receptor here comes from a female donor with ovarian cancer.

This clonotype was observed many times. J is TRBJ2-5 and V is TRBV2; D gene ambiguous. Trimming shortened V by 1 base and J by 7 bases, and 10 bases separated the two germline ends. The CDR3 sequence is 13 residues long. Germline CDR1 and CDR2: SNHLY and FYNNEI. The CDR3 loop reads CASSEGALGTQYF. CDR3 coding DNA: TGTGCCAGCAGTGAAGGGGCCCTTGGGACCCAGTACTTC.

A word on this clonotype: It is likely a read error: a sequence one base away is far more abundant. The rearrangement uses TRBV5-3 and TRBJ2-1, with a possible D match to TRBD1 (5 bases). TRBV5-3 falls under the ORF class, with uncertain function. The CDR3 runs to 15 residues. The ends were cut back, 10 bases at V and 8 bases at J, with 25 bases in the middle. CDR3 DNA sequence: TGTGCCCGCAGGTCCAGGGTGAGGAATGTTGATGAGCAGTTCTTC. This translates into CARRSRVRNVDEQFF.

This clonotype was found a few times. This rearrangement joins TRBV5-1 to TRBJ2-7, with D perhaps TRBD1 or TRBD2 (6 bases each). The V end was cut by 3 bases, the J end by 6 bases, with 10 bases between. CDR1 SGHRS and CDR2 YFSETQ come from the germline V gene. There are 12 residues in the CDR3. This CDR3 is CASSSQGGEQYF. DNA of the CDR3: TGCGCCAGCAGCTCACAGGGAGGCGAGCAGTACTTC.

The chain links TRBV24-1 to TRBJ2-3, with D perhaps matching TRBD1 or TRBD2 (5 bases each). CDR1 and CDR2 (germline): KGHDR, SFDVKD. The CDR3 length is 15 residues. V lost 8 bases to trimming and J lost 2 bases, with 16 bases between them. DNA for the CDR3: TGTGCCACCAATGCCGGGACCGCCTCCACAGATACGCAGTATTTT. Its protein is CATNAGTASTDTQYF.

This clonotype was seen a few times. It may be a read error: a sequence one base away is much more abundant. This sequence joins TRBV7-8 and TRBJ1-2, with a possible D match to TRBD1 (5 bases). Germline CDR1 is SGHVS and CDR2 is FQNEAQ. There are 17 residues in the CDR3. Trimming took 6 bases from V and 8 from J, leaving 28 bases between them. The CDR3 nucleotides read TGTGCCAGCAGTCGAAAGGGTCGGGGGGGTTCGCCTTACGGCTACACCTTC. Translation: CASSRKGRGGSPYGYTF.

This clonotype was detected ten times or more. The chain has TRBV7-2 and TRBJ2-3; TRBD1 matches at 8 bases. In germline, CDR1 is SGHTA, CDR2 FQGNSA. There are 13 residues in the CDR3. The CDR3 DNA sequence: TGTGCTAACTCGGGGCAGGGGGCGGATACGCAGTATTTT. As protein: CANSGQGADTQYF.

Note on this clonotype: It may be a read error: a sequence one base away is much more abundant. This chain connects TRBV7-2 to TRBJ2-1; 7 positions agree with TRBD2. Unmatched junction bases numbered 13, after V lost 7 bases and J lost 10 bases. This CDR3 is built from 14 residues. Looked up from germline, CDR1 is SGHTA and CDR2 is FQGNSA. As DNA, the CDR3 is TGTGCCAGCACCTTGGGGGGGAATCTCGACGAGCAGTTCTTC. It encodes CASTLGGNLDEQFF.

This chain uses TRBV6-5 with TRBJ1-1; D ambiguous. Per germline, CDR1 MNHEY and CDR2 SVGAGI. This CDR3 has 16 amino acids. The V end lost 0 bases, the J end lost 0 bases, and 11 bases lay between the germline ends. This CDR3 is CASSYSWREMNTEAFF. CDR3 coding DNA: TGTGCCAGCAGTTACTCGTGGAGGGAGATGAACACTGAAGCTTTCTTT.

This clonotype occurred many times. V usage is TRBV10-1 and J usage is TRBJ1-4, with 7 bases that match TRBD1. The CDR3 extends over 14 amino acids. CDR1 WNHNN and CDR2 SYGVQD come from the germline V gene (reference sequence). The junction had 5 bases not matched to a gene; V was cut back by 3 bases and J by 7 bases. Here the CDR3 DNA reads TGCGCCAGCAGTGATGACAGGGAAGGTGAAAAACTGTTTTTT. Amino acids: CASSDDREGEKLFF.

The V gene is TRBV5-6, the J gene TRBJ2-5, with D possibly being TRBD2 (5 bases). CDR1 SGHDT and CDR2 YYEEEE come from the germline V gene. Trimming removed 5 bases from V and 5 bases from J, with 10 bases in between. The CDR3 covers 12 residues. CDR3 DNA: TGTGCCAGCAGACTAGACACGGAGACCCAGTACTTC. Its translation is CASRLDTETQYF.

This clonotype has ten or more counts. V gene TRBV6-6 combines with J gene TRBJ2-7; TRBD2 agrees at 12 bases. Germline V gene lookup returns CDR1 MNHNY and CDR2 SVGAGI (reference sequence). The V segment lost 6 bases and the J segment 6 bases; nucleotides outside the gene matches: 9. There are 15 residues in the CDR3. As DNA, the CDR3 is TGTGCCAGCAGAGATCTAGCGGGGGGGTCACGCGAGCAGTACTTC. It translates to CASRDLAGGSREQYF.

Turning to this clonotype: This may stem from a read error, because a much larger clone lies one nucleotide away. CDR3 bases: TGTGCCAGTACGAGGGTCAGAACGAACACTGAAGCTTTCTTT. Amino acids: CASTRVRTNTEAFF. The V gene is TRBV19, the J gene TRBJ1-1; D unclear. V dropped 7 bases and J dropped 1 base, with 13 bases sitting between them. The CDR3 runs 14 residues. Germline-derived CDR1 and CDR2 are LNHDA and SQIVND (reference sequence). The variable domain in full, completed from reference TRBV19 and TRBJ1-1, reads DGGITQSPKYLFRKEGQNVTLSCEQNLNHDAMYWYRQDPGQGLRLIYYSQIVNDFQKGDIAEGYSVSREKKESFPLTVTSAQKNPTAFYLCASTRVRTNTEAFFGQGTRLTVV.

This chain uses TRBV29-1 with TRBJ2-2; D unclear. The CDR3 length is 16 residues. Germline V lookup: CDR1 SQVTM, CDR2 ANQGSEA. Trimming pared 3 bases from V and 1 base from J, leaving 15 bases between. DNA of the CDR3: TGCAGCGTTGACCCTTTAGAGACTTTGAACACCGGGGAGCTGTTTTTT. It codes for CSVDPLETLNTGELFF.

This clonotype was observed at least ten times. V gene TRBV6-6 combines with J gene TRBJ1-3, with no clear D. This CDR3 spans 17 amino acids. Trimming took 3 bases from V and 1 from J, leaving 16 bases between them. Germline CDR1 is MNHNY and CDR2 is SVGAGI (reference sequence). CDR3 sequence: CASSYPLGSNSGNTIYF. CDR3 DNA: TGTGCCAGCAGTTATCCGCTCGGGTCTAATTCTGGAAACACCATATATTTT.

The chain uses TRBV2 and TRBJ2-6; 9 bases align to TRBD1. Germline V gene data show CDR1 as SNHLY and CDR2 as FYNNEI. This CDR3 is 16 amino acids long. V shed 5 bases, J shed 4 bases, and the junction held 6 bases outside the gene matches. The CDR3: CASSLYRGHGANVLTF. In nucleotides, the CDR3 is TGTGCCAGCAGTCTTTACAGGGGGCACGGGGCCAACGTCCTGACTTTC.

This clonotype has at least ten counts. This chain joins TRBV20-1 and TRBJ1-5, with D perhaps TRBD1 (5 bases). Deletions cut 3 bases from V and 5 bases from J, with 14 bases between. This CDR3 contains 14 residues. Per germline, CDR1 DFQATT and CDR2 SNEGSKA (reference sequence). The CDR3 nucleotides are TGCAGTGCTAGTCCGACCGCGGGGGATCAGCCCCAGCATTTT. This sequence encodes CSASPTAGDQPQHF.

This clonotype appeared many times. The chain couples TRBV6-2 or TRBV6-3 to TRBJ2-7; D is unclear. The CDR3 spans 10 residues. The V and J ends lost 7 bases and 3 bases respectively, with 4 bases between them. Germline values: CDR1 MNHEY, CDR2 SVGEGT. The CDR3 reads CASTHYEQYF. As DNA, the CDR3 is TGTGCCAGCACCCACTACGAGCAGTACTTC.

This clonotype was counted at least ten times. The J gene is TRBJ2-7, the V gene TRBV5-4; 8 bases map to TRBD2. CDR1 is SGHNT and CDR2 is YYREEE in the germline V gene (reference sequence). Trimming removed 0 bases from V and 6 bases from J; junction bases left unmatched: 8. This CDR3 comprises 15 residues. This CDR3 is CASSLGVAGTSEQYF. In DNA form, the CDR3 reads TGTGCCAGCAGCTTGGGGGTAGCGGGGACCTCCGAGCAGTACTTC.

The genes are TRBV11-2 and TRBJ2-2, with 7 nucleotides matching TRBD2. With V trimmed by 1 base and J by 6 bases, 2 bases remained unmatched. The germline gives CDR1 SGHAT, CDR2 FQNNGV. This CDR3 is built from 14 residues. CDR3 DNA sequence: TGTGCCAGCAGCTTAGGGGCGGGGGCCGGGGAGCTGTTTTTT. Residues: CASSLGAGAGELFF.

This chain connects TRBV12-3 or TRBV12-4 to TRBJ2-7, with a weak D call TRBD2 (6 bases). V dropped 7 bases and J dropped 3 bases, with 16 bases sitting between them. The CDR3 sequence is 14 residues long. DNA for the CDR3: TGTGCCAGCACCCCGGGGCGGGGCCGCTACGAGCAGTACTTC. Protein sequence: CASTPGRGRYEQYF.

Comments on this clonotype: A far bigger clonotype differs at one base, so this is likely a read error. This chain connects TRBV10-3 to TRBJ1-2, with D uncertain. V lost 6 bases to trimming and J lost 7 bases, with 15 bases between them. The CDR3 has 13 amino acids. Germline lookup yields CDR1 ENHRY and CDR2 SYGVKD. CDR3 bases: TGTGCCATCAGCCTGAATCGTCAGGTTGGCTACACCTTC. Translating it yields CAISLNRQVGYTF.

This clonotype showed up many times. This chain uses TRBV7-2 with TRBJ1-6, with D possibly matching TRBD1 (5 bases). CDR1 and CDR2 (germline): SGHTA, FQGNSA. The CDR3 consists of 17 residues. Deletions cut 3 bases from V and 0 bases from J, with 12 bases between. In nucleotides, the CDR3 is TGTGCCAGCAGCTTTCGTGCAGGGAGCTCCTATAATTCACCCCTCCACTTT. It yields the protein CASSFRAGSSYNSPLHF.

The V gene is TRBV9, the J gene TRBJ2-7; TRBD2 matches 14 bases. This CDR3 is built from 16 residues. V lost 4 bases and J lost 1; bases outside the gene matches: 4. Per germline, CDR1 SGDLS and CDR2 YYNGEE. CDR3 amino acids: CASSPGLAGVSYEQYF. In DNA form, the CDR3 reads TGTGCCAGCAGCCCGGGACTAGCGGGAGTATCCTACGAGCAGTACTTC.

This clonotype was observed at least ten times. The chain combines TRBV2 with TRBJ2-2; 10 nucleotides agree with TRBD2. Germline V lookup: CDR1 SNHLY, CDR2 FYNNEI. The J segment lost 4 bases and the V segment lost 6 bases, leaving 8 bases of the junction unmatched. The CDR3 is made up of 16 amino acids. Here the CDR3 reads CASRGLAGVGTGELFF. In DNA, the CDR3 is TGTGCCAGCAGGGGTCTAGCGGGAGTCGGCACCGGGGAGCTGTTTTTT.

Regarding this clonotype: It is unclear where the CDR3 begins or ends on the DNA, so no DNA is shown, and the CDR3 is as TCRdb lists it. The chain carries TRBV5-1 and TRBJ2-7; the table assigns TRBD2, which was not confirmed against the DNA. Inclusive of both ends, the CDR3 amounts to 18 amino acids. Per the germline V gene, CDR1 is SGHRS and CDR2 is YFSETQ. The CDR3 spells CASSFYICSASGGWEQYF.

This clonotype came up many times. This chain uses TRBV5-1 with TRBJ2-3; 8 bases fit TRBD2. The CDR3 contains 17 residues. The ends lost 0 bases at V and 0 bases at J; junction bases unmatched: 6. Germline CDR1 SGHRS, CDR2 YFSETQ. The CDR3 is CASSLEPAGVSTDTQYF. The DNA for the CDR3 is TGCGCCAGCAGCTTGGAACCAGCGGGGGTAAGCACAGATACGCAGTATTTT.

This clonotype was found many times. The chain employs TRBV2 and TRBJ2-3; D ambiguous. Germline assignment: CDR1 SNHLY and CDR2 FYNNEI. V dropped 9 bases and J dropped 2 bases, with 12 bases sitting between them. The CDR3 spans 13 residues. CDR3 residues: CASFPDHTDTQYF. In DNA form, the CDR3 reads TGTGCCAGTTTCCCGGACCACACAGATACGCAGTATTTT.